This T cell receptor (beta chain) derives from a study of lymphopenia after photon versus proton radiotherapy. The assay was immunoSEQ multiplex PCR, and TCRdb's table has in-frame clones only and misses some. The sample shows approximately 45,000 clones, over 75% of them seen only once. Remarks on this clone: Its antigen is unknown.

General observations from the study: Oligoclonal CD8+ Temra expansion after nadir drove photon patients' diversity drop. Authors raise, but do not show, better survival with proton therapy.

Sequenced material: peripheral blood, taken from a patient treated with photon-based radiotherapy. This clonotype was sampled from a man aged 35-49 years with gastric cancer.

The CDR3 reads CASSQVGAPTQYF. In DNA, the CDR3 is TGCGCCAGCAGCCAAGTAGGGGCGCCGACGCAGTATTTT. The chain couples TRBV4-3 to TRBJ2-3; TRBD1 might be the D (5 bases). CDR1 is LGHNA, CDR2 YSLEER, per germline. V was cut by 1 base and J by 9 bases, with 11 bases left in between. The CDR3 runs to 13 residues.